This TCR beta chain was captured by sequencing in a study of blood T cell repertoires in COVID-19. The germline CDR1 and CDR2 sequences are KGHDR and SFDVKD. Trimming shortened V by 12 bases and J by 0 bases, and 18 bases separated the two germline ends. The CDR3 extends over 15 amino acids. This clone was detected once. Here immunoSEQ multiplex PCR was the method, and the copy in TCRdb shows in-frame clones only, minus some. The sample lists 90,000 to 150,000 clones, 75% to 85% occurring once. The specimen was peripheral blood. The chain joins TRBV24-1 to TRBJ2-3, with unresolved D. The TCR originated in a human donor in a cohort sampled during active COVID-19. CDR3 in DNA: TGTGCCGCGTCCCCGACACAAACAAGCACAGATACGCAGTATTTT. This encodes CAASPTQTSTDTQYF.